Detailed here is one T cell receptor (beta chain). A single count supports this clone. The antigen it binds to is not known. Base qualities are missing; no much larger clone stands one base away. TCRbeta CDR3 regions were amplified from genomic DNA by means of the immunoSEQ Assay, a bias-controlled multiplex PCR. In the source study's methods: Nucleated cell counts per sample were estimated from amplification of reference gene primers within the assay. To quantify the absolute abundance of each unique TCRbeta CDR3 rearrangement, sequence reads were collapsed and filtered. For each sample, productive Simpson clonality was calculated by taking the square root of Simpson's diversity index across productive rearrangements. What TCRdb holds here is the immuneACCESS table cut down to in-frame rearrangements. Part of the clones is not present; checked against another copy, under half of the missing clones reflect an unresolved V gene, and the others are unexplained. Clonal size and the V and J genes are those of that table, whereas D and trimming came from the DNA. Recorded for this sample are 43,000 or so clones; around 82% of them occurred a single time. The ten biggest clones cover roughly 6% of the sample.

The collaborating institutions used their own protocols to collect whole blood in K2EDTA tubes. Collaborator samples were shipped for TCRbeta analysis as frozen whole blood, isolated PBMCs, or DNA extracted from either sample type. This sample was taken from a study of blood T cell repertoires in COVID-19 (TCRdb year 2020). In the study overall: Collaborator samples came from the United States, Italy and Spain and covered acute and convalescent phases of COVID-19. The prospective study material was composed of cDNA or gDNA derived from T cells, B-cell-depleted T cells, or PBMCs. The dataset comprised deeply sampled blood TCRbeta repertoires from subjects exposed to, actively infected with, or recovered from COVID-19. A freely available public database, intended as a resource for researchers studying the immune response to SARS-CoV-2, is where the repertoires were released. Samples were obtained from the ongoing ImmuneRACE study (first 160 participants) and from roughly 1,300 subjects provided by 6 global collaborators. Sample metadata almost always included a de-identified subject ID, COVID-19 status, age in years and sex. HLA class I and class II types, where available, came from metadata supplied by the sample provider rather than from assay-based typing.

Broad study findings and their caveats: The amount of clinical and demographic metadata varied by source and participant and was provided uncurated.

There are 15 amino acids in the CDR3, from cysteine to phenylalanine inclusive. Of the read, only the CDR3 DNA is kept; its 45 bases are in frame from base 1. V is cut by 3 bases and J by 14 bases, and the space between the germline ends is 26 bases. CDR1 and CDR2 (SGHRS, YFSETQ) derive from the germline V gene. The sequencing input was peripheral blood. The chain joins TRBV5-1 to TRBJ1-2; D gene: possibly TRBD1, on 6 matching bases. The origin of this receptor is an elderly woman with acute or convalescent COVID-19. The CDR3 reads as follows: CASSSTPGGPLKGTF. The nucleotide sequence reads TGCGCCAGCAGCTCCACCCCCGGGGGGCCACTTAAGGGGACCTTC.